The TCR beta chain described here comes from a study of HIV-infected children after antiretroviral therapy interruption. Background on the study: Weeks 0, 12, interruption end (24 or 48), and about 3 years post-study gave interruption-arm samples.

There are 14 residues in the CDR3. Trimming removed 5 bases at V and 5 bases at J, with 13 bases between. Unique molecular identifiers were included in an RNA-based 3' RACE TCR library. TCRdb redid the calling of the 3' RACE reads with MiXCR, one entry per CDR3 protein. The sample records 90,000 or so distinct CDR3 sequences, roughly 6.4% being singletons. As regards this clonotype: Its specificity is unknown.

Findings of the study overall: After treatment interruption started, naive CD4+ CDR3 overlap across time points dropped.

Indicated treatment: PENTA 11 planned treatment interruption arm or continuous ART arm. The receptor comes from a pool of human donors with HIV. This sequence joins TRBV12-3 or TRBV12-4 and TRBJ1-5, with a tentative D call TRBD1 (6 bases). The sequencing here drew on CD45RA+ CD4+ T cells from PBMCs, pooled from several time points, taken from a donor given antiretroviral therapy, either interrupted or continuous. Subset meaning: naive CD4+ CD45RA+ CD45RO- T cells. For the CDR3, the DNA is TGTGCCAGCAGTCCCACAGGGTCAGATCAGCCCCAGCATTTT. Translating gives CASSPTGSDQPQHF.